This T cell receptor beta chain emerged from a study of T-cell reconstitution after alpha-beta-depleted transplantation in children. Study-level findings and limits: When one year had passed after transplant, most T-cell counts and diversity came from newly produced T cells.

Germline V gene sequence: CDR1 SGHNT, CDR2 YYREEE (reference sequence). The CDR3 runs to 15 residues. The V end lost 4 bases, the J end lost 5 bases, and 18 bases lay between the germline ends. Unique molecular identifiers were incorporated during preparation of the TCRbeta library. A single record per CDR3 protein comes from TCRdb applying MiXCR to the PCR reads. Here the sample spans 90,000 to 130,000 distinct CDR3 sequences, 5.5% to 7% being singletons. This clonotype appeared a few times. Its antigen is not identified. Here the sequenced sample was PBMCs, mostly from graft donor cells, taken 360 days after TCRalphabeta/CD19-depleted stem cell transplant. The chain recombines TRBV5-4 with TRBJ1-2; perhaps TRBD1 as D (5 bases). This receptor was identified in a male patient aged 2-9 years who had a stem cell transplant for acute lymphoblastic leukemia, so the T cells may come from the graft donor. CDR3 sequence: CASSPLPGPPYGYTF. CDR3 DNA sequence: TGTGCCAGCAGCCCTCTACCGGGACCGCCTTATGGCTACACCTTC.